The 22 T cell receptor beta chains listed next were all sequenced from one sample in a study of cytomegalovirus exposure and HLA in healthy donors. The primer mix had 60 Vbeta and 13 Jbeta primers. Sequenced by immunoSEQ multiplex PCR; TCRdb stores in-frame clones only, minus some. The table records about 200,000 clones, roughly 79% of them present only once. The sequencing input was PBMCs. The source is a man under 40 in good health and CMV-seronegative.

This clone was seen a single time. This sequence joins TRBV19 and TRBJ1-1, with a weak D call TRBD1 (6 bases). CDR1 LNHDA and CDR2 SQIVND come from the germline V gene (reference sequence). Trimming cost V 5 bases and J 3 bases, with 16 bases left between them. The CDR3 covers 15 residues. This CDR3 is CASSEQSRGDTEAFF. Here the CDR3 DNA reads TGTGCCAGTAGTGAACAAAGCAGGGGCGACACTGAAGCTTTCTTT.

As DNA, the CDR3 is TGTGCCAGCAGCGTAGCGGGAGATAGCACAGATACGCAGTATTTT. Translation gives CASSVAGDSTDTQYF. V is TRBV9 and J is TRBJ2-3; tentative D call: TRBD2 (6 bases). The V gene's germline CDR1 is SGDLS and CDR2 YYNGEE. This CDR3 is 15 amino acids long. Trimming shortened V by 0 bases and J by 0 bases, and 8 bases separated the two germline ends.

The rearrangement links TRBV5-6 to TRBJ2-7; D perhaps matches TRBD2 (6 bases). The CDR3 is made up of 12 amino acids. Germline CDR1 is SGHDT and CDR2 is YYEEEE. With 4 bases removed from V and 4 bases from J, the gap between germline ends came to 9 bases. CDR3 sequence reads: CASSTGEYEQYF. For the CDR3, the DNA is TGTGCCAGCAGCACGGGAGAATACGAGCAGTACTTC.

V usage is TRBV6-5 and J usage is TRBJ1-1; tentatively, D is TRBD1 (5 bases). Trimming cost V 4 bases and J 6 bases, with 18 bases left between them. Germline CDR1 and CDR2: MNHEY and SVGAGI. This CDR3 comprises 15 residues. CDR3: CASSLSGLGLSEAFF. The DNA of the CDR3 is TGTGCCAGCAGTTTATCAGGGCTCGGATTGTCTGAAGCTTTCTTT.

The chain couples TRBV13 to TRBJ2-7; D may be TRBD2 (6 bases). Trimming shortened V by 6 bases and J by 3 bases, and 15 bases separated the two germline ends. The CDR3 covers 14 residues. In germline, CDR1 is PRHDT, CDR2 FYEKMQ (reference sequence). The DNA of the CDR3 is TGTGCCAGCAGAATAACCGGGACTCTCTACGAGCAGTACTTC. Its protein is CASRITGTLYEQYF.

V and J are TRBV5-1 and TRBJ2-7, with 8 nucleotides matching TRBD1. V was clipped by 4 bases and J by 2 bases; unmatched bases: 11. Per germline, CDR1 SGHRS and CDR2 YFSETQ. The length of the CDR3 is 16 residues. The CDR3 is CASSLGQGSPTYEQYF. The CDR3 nucleotides read TGCGCCAGCAGCCTAGGACAGGGAAGCCCCACCTACGAGCAGTACTTC.

The chain links TRBV9 to TRBJ1-1; the D gene is possibly TRBD1 (5 bases). V lost 4 bases, J lost 3 bases, and 10 bases lay in between. Germline CDR1 and CDR2: SGDLS and YYNGEE. There are 13 residues in the CDR3. CDR3: CASSQGIYTEAFF. CDR3 DNA sequence: TGTGCCAGCAGCCAGGGTATTTACACTGAAGCTTTCTTT.

The CDR3 DNA sequence: TGTGCCAGCAGCGCCGGGACAGGGATCTCCTACGAGCAGTACTTC. This codes for CASSAGTGISYEQYF. The chain combines TRBV9 with TRBJ2-7; TRBD1 matches at 9 bases. This CDR3 is 15 amino acids long. The J segment lost 0 bases and the V segment lost 3 bases, leaving 4 bases of the junction unmatched. Germline V CDR1 and CDR2: SGDLS, YYNGEE.

The V and J genes are TRBV5-6 and TRBJ2-2, with 7 positions matching TRBD1. Germline V lookup: CDR1 SGHDT, CDR2 YYEEEE. The V segment lost 3 bases and the J segment 7 bases; nucleotides outside the gene matches: 9. The CDR3 is 15 amino acids. In nucleotides, the CDR3 is TGTGCCAGCAGCTCGGGACAACAGGGGTTCGGGGAGCTGTTTTTT. This codes for CASSSGQQGFGELFF.

This chain connects TRBV5-1 to TRBJ1-5; 8 bases fit TRBD1. Germline trimming cut 0 bases from V and 1 base from J; bases unmatched to any gene: 6. The CDR3 is made up of 17 amino acids. Germline assignment: CDR1 SGHRS and CDR2 YFSETQ. CDR3 residues: CASSLGQGSESNQPQHF. For the CDR3, the DNA is TGCGCCAGCAGCTTGGGACAGGGGTCGGAGAGCAATCAGCCCCAGCATTTT.

This clone was found a few times. The rearrangement joins TRBV10-3 to TRBJ1-1; D is perhaps TRBD1 (6 bases). The V and J ends lost 2 bases and 2 bases respectively, with 9 bases between them. The CDR3 spans 14 residues. The germline V gene has CDR1 ENHRY and CDR2 SYGVKD. The CDR3 sequence: CAISEGGGNTEAFF. The DNA for the CDR3 is TGTGCCATCAGTGAGGGGGGGGGCAACACTGAAGCTTTCTTT.

The rearrangement uses TRBV6-1 and TRBJ1-3, with 8 bases aligning to TRBD1. V shed 7 bases and J 8 bases; nucleotides not matched to a gene: 13. Germline CDR1 MNHNS, CDR2 SASEGT. There are 15 residues in the CDR3. This CDR3 reads CASIPGAGGAYTIYF. Here the CDR3 DNA reads TGTGCCAGCATCCCTGGGGCAGGGGGCGCGTACACCATATATTTT.

In this sample, this clone turned up once. The chain has TRBV10-3 and TRBJ2-7; 10 bases match TRBD1. From germline, CDR1 is ENHRY and CDR2 SYGVKD. This CDR3 is built from 15 residues. V shed 3 bases, J shed 3 bases, and the junction held 5 bases outside the gene matches. For the CDR3, the DNA is TGTGCCATCAGTGACACCGGGACAGGGGACTACGAGCAGTACTTC. Translation gives CAISDTGTGDYEQYF.

The chain employs TRBV29-1 and TRBJ1-2, with unresolved D. This CDR3 comprises 11 residues. Germline CDR1 reads SQVTM; CDR2 reads ANQGSEA. Trimming took 5 bases from V and 4 from J, leaving 8 bases between them. DNA for the CDR3: TGCAGCGTTCTGGGGAGCTATGGCTACACCTTC. Translating it yields CSVLGSYGYTF.

As for this clone: One end of the junction does not line up with germline, which may come from a read error. J is TRBJ2-7 and V is TRBV7-7; TRBD2 is a possible D gene (6 bases). Germline assignment: CDR1 SSHAT and CDR2 FNYEAQ (reference sequence). This CDR3 has 17 residues. The CDR3 nucleotides read TGTGCTAGCAGCCCCCGCGGTCAGCGGGCCAGCTCCTACGAGCAGTACTTC. This translates into CASSPRGQRASSYEQYF.

The chain carries TRBV28 and TRBJ2-1; 8 bases fit TRBD1. V dropped 7 bases and J dropped 2; count of bases not matched to a gene: 4. CDR3 length: 14 amino acids. CDR1 and CDR2 (germline): MDHEN, SYDVKM. CDR3 nucleotides: TGTGCCAGCATTGACAGGGGCACCTACAATGAGCAGTTCTTC. Translated, it gives CASIDRGTYNEQFF.

The chain recombines TRBV15 with TRBJ2-3; D gene uncertain. From germline, CDR1 is LNHNV and CDR2 YYDKDF (reference sequence). The CDR3 has 16 amino acids. Trimming cost V 1 base and J 2 bases, with 13 bases left between them. The CDR3 is CATSRGPMGDTDTQYF. The CDR3 nucleotides read TGTGCCACCAGCAGAGGACCGATGGGCGACACAGATACGCAGTATTTT.

With regard to this clone: A read error is likely, as this CDR3 ends without the conserved phenylalanine or tryptophan. V usage is TRBV2 and J usage is TRBJ2-7; D may be TRBD1 (6 bases). The CDR3 has 13 residues. Trimming removed 9 bases from V and 0 bases from J, with 12 bases in between. From germline, CDR1 is SNHLY and CDR2 FYNNEI. The DNA for the CDR3 is TGTGCCAGTTCAGACAGGAGCTCCTACGAGCAGTACTCC. This sequence encodes CASSDRSSYEQYS.

This clone was counted only a few times. The J gene is TRBJ1-6, the V gene TRBV6-5; D possibly corresponds to TRBD1 (6 bases). V was pared by 7 bases and J by 7 bases, with 11 bases between. CDR3 length equals 13 residues. Germline V gene sequence: CDR1 MNHEY, CDR2 SVGAGI. The CDR3 region has the DNA TGTGCCAGCAACCTAGGACAGAATTCACCCCTCCACTTT. It specifies CASNLGQNSPLHF.

The chain is built from TRBV5-6 and TRBJ2-5; 8 bases fit TRBD2. Looked up from germline, CDR1 is SGHDT and CDR2 is YYEEEE. The junction had 7 bases not matched to a gene; V was cut back by 0 bases and J by 0 bases. The CDR3 spans 17 residues. The DNA of the CDR3 is TGTGCCAGCAGCTTGGATGTGCTAGCGGGCTACCAAGAGACCCAGTACTTC. It encodes CASSLDVLAGYQETQYF.

The rearrangement joins TRBV28 to TRBJ2-5; a possible D gene is TRBD2 (5 bases). The V end was cut by 7 bases, the J end by 5 bases, with 14 bases between. There are 13 residues in the CDR3. In germline, CDR1 is MDHEN, CDR2 SYDVKM. This CDR3 is CASIYLGGETQYF. In DNA, the CDR3 is TGTGCCAGCATTTACCTAGGCGGGGAGACCCAGTACTTC. The whole variable domain, filled in from reference TRBV28 and TRBJ2-5, reads DVKVTQSSRYLVKRTGEKVFLECVQDMDHENMFWYRQDPGLGLRLIYFSYDVKMKEKGDIPEGYSVSREKKERFSLILESASTNQTSMYLCASIYLGGETQYFGPGTRLLVL.

The chain carries TRBV6-1 and TRBJ1-1; the D gene is possibly TRBD1 (5 bases). V lost 1 base and J 3 bases, leaving 9 bases between the germline ends. From germline, CDR1 is MNHNS and CDR2 SASEGT. The CDR3 sequence is 14 residues long. CDR3 residues: CASSEGRGYTEAFF. The DNA of the CDR3 is TGTGCCAGCAGTGAAGGGAGGGGATACACTGAAGCTTTCTTT.